These T cell receptor beta chains were read from a single sample in a study of regulatory T cells in long-lasting Graves disease. TCRdb processed the multiplex PCR reads anew with MiXCR; each CDR3 protein has one entry. This table holds 700,000 or so distinct CDR3 sequences, about 30% found once. Source: peripheral blood mononuclear cells (PBMCs), taken when the disease was refractory, from a patient treated with antithyroid drugs. These receptors were obtained from a female donor with Graves disease. Both conserved end residues are part of each CDR3. A row's size may be missing; if present it is once, few, many or a size class.

>TRBJ1-1|TRBV5-6|few
CASSLWTGGFKDTEAFF
>TRBJ2-5|TRBV4-1|.
CASSRRGDSIQETQYF
>TRBJ2-5|TRBV12-3/TRBV12-4|many
CASMTGTGRGPWYF
>TRBJ1-4|TRBV7-9|.
CASSFSQGNEKLFF
>TRBJ2-5|TRBV20-1|.
CSARRDRGLETQYF
>TRBJ1-4|TRBV6-5|many
CASSYSSGGKLFF
>TRBJ1-2|TRBV12-3/TRBV12-4|many
CASSTTGNYGYTF
>TRBJ2-7|TRBV10-3|.
CAISESPATYEQYF
>TRBJ2-7|TRBV7-2|.
CASSLDQGGSSSYEQYF
>TRBJ2-7|TRBV6-6|once
CASSYSTSWTSGYEQYF
>TRBJ1-1|TRBV7-9|.
CASSLDRENIEAFF
>TRBJ1-5|TRBV6-1|.
CASRTTGGLNQPQHF
>TRBJ2-2|TRBV7-9|few
CASSSTRTGTNTGELFF
>TRBJ2-2|TRBV6-5|few
CASSSSTRPGELFF
>TRBJ2-7|TRBV11-2|many
CASSSPGQPYEQYF
>TRBJ2-7|TRBV6-1|.
CASGRGEAYEQYF
>TRBJ1-2|TRBV7-9|few
CASSLEGTGNYGYTF
>TRBJ1-2|TRBV5-6|.
CASSSPPWRGYTF
>TRBJ2-7|TRBV5-6|few
CASSSGHGVYEQYF
>TRBJ1-1|TRBV3-1|few
CASSPGSGDTEAFF
>TRBJ2-1|TRBV5-1|.
CASSLAGGRLRAEGYNEQFF
>TRBJ1-2|TRBV7-2|.
CASSTLPSGGNGYTF
>TRBJ2-7|TRBV5-4|.
CASSFSPSSYEQYF
>TRBJ2-7|TRBV7-9|.
CASSLPGLAGEHEQYF
>TRBJ1-2|TRBV6-5|many
CASSYSPAYDLYGYTF
>TRBJ1-2|TRBV28|.
CASAPLVGTSYGYTF
>TRBJ2-7|TRBV4-1|.
CASSQDKLYEQYF
>TRBJ2-2|TRBV9|.
CASSATTGTGELFF
>TRBJ1-2|TRBV19|many
CASTVTHGYTF
>TRBJ1-3|TRBV2|.
CAGSPAGPTGNTIYF
>TRBJ1-1|TRBV6-1|many
CASSGGNRRTEAFF
>TRBJ1-1|TRBV19|once
CASSGGQGRGEAFF
>TRBJ1-4|TRBV20-1|.
CSARGKRDVATNEKLFF
>TRBJ1-5|TRBV28|few
CAGRRTGNSNQPQHF
>TRBJ1-1|TRBV27|few
CASSPRGQRETEAFF